A single sample is the source of the 16 T cell receptor beta chains below, sequenced in a study of blood T cell repertoires in COVID-19. The repertoire was sequenced with immunoSEQ multiplex PCR; TCRdb's copy has only in-frame clones and lacks some. This table holds 150,000 or so clones, roughly 77% found once. Material for sequencing was peripheral blood. These receptors were taken from a woman in her seventies with COVID-19, enrolled during active disease.

The chain has TRBV29-1 and TRBJ1-1; the D gene is possibly TRBD1 (6 bases). Germline CDR1 SQVTM, CDR2 ANQGSEA. The CDR3 has 14 residues. V was pared by 7 bases and J by 11 bases, with 26 bases between. The CDR3 region has the DNA TGCAGCGCATTCCGTACCAGACAGGCAGAACCGGCTTTCTTT. Encoded protein: CSAFRTRQAEPAFF.

The chain joins TRBV19 to TRBJ2-1; 9 positions agree with TRBD1. Germline CDR1 is LNHDA and CDR2 is SQIVND (reference sequence). The CDR3 length is 18 residues. V shed 4 bases, J shed 1 base, and the junction held 11 bases outside the gene matches. CDR3 protein: CASSRGTGKVGSYNEQFF. The CDR3 DNA follows: TGTGCCAGTAGTAGGGGGACAGGGAAGGTTGGGTCCTACAATGAGCAGTTCTTC.

This clone has a handful of counts. The genes are TRBV3-1 (or the pseudogene TRBV3-2) and TRBJ1-5, with D possibly TRBD1 on 6 matching bases. Germline lookup yields CDR1 LGHDT and CDR2 YNNKEL (reference sequence). V was trimmed by 3 bases and J by 3 bases, leaving 12 bases between them. The CDR3 totals 15 residues. The CDR3 nucleotides are TGTGCCAGCAGCCACACCACAGGGACCAATCAGCCCCAGCATTTT. It is translated as CASSHTTGTNQPQHF.

This chain uses TRBV18 with TRBJ1-2, with unresolved D. Germline assignment: CDR1 KGHSH and CDR2 LQKENI. This CDR3 has 13 residues. V was shortened by 3 bases and J by 3 bases, with 8 bases between the two germline ends. This CDR3 is CASSPLRDYGYTF. The CDR3 DNA reads TGTGCCAGCTCACCGCTTCGGGACTATGGCTACACCTTC.

This chain links TRBV19 with TRBJ1-5, with a weak D call TRBD1 (6 bases). CDR1 LNHDA and CDR2 SQIVND come from the germline V gene (reference sequence). V was pared by 5 bases and J by 9 bases, with 23 bases between. The CDR3 length is 16 residues. The CDR3 region has the DNA TGTGCCAGTAGTCTCGGACAGACAGGCGAGTTGGGGCCCCAGCATTTT. Translation gives CASSLGQTGELGPQHF.

This chain links TRBV5-8 with TRBJ2-5, with 9 bases fitting TRBD1. Germline V lookup: CDR1 SGHTS, CDR2 YDEGEE. This CDR3 is built from 15 residues. V lost 5 bases to trimming and J lost 5 bases; unmatched junction nucleotides: 10. In DNA, the CDR3 is TGTGCCAGCAGACCGGGACAGGGCTACATGGAGACCCAGTACTTC. Translation: CASRPGQGYMETQYF. Combining the CDR3 with reference TRBV5-8 and TRBJ2-5 gives the whole variable domain EAGVTQSPTHLIKTRGQQATLRCSPISGHTSVYWYQQALGLGLQFLLWYDEGEERNRGNFPPRFSGRQFPNYSSELNVNALELEDSALYLCASRPGQGYMETQYFGPGTRLLVL.

The V call is TRBV28, the J call TRBJ1-2, with D uncertain. The CDR3 is made up of 13 amino acids. Germline CDR1 reads MDHEN; CDR2 reads SYDVKM. Trimming took off 5 bases at V and 10 bases at J, with 17 bases between the two ends. The CDR3 region is CASSETPERDYTF. In nucleotides, the CDR3 is TGTGCCAGCAGTGAGACACCGGAGAGGGACTACACCTTC.

This chain links TRBV5-1 with TRBJ1-4, with D unclear. Trimming shortened V by 0 bases and J by 4 bases, and 7 bases separated the two germline ends. The germline CDR1 and CDR2 sequences are SGHRS and YFSETQ. The CDR3 sequence is 14 residues long. CDR3 amino acids: CASSLDSNNEKLFF. CDR3 DNA: TGCGCCAGCAGCTTGGACAGCAATAATGAAAAACTGTTTTTT.

The J gene is TRBJ2-7, the V gene TRBV19; D possibly corresponds to TRBD2 (6 bases). This CDR3 region has 17 residues. V dropped 6 bases and J dropped 1 base, with 22 bases sitting between them. The germline CDR1 and CDR2 sequences are LNHDA and SQIVND (reference sequence). The CDR3 nucleotides are TGTGCCAGTAGCCCCAGGGCGCGCGGGGAAGCTTCCTACGAGCAGTACTTC. Its protein is CASSPRARGEASYEQYF. The variable domain in full, with the rest retrieved from reference TRBV19 and TRBJ2-7, is DGGITQSPKYLFRKEGQNVTLSCEQNLNHDAMYWYRQDPGQGLRLIYYSQIVNDFQKGDIAEGYSVSREKKESFPLTVTSAQKNPTAFYLCASSPRARGEASYEQYFGPGTRLTVT.

The DNA of the CDR3 is TGTGCCAGCAGAGGGGCAGACTATGGCTACACCTTC. Amino acid sequence: CASRGADYGYTF. The chain couples TRBV2 to TRBJ1-2; a possible D gene is TRBD1 (5 bases). The CDR3 sequence is 12 residues long. The germline gives CDR1 SNHLY, CDR2 FYNNEI. Trimming took 6 bases from V and 3 from J, leaving 8 bases between them. The whole variable domain, filled in from reference TRBV2 and TRBJ1-2, reads EPEVTQTPSHQVTQMGQEVILRCVPISNHLYFYWYRQILGQKVEFLVSFYNNEISEKSEIFDDQFSVERPDGSNFTLKIRSTKLEDSAMYFCASRGADYGYTFGSGTRLTVV.

This clone has just one count. The chain is built from TRBV7-9 and TRBJ2-5; a weak D match, TRBD2 (5 bases). Germline V gene lookup returns CDR1 SEHNR and CDR2 FQNEAQ (reference sequence). Trimming pared 7 bases from V and 1 base from J, leaving 16 bases between. The CDR3 extends over 15 amino acids. For the CDR3, the DNA is TGTGCCAGCAACCTCGGACTTCTACTCCAAGAGACCCAGTACTTC. Translation gives CASNLGLLLQETQYF.

The chain joins TRBV11-3 to TRBJ2-5; D possibly corresponds to TRBD1 (5 bases). This CDR3 has 14 amino acids. Trimming cost V 5 bases and J 5 bases, with 15 bases left between them. CDR1 is SGHNT and CDR2 is YENEEA in the germline V gene. The CDR3 region has the DNA TGTGCCAGCAGCCTCCAGGGTTCCGTGGAGACCCAGTACTTC. This encodes CASSLQGSVETQYF.

The chain carries TRBV4-2 and TRBJ2-7; D is perhaps TRBD2 (5 bases). V was clipped by 0 bases and J by 5 bases, with 8 bases between them. The CDR3 is 13 residues long. The V gene's germline CDR1 is LGHNA and CDR2 YNFKEQ. Here the CDR3 reads CASSQEPSHEQYF. The CDR3 nucleotides are TGTGCCAGCAGCCAAGAGCCTAGCCACGAGCAGTACTTC.

The chain uses TRBV6-5 and TRBJ1-1, with 8 bases that match TRBD1. This CDR3 comprises 14 residues. With V trimmed by 6 bases and J by 0 bases, 3 bases remained unmatched. Germline CDR1 MNHEY, CDR2 SVGAGI. The CDR3, as DNA: TGTGCCAGCAGGGACAGGGTGATGAACACTGAAGCTTTCTTT. This sequence encodes CASRDRVMNTEAFF.

This clone occurred once. This chain links TRBV28 with TRBJ1-5; D uncertain. Looked up from germline, CDR1 is MDHEN and CDR2 is SYDVKM. Trimming removed 5 bases at V and 8 bases at J, with 13 bases between. The CDR3 runs 13 residues. This CDR3 is CASSSAGDEPQHF. CDR3 DNA: TGTGCCAGCAGTAGCGCCGGAGATGAGCCCCAGCATTTT.

The chain carries TRBV6-6 and TRBJ2-4, with a weak D call TRBD1 (7 bases). Germline V CDR1 and CDR2: MNHNY, SVGAGI (reference sequence). V was cut by 6 bases and J by 9 bases, with 18 bases left in between. CDR3 length: 14 amino acids. CDR3 region: CASRQTGRFSIQYF. CDR3 nucleotides: TGTGCCAGCAGGCAGACAGGGAGGTTTAGCATTCAGTACTTC.